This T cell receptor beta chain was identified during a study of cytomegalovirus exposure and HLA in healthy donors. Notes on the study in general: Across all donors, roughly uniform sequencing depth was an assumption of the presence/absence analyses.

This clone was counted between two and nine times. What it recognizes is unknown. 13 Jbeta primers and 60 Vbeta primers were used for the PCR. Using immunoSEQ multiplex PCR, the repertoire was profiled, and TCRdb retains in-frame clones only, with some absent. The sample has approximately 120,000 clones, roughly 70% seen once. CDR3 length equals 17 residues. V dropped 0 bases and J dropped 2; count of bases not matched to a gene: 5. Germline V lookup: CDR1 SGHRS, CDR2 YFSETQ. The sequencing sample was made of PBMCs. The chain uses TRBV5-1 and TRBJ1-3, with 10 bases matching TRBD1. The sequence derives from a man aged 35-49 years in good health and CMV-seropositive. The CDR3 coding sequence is TGCGCCAGCAGCTTGGAGGGACAGGGGTTCACTGGAAACACCATATATTTT. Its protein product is CASSLEGQGFTGNTIYF.